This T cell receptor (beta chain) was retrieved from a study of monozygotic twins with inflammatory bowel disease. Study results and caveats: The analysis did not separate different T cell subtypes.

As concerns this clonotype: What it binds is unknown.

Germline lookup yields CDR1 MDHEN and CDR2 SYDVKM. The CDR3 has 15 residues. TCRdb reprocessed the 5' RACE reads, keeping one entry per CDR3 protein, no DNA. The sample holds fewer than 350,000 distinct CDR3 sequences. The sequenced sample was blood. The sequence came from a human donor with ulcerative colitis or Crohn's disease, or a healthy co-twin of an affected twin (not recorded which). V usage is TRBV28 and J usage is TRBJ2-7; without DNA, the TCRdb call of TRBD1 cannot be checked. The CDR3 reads CASSEAGQGPYEQYF.